The rows below give T cell receptor beta chains drawn from one sample of a study of blood T cells in healthy people across ages. One entry per CDR3 protein results from TCRdb running MiXCR on the 5' RACE reads. The sample records about 1.7 million distinct CDR3 sequences, 28% being singletons. The sequenced sample was blood. The receptors originated from a woman in her twenties or thirties in good health. Both conserved end residues are part of each CDR3. The D gene is left open where the match is weak. Expanded clones get a size class; other rows say once, few or many, or leave the size out.

clone size	J gene	V gene	D gene	CDR3 protein	CDR3 DNA
many	TRBJ2-7	TRBV20-1	TRBD2	CSASGGGYEQYF	TGCAGCGCGAGCGGGGGCGGCTACGAGCAGTACTTC
few	TRBJ2-1	TRBV4-1	NA	CASSQDGGGAMGNEQFF	TGCGCCAGCAGCCAAGATGGGGGTGGGGCCATGGGGAATGAGCAGTTCTTC
NA	TRBJ2-5	TRBV5-1	TRBD2	CASSLEPGGGETQYF	TGCGCCAGCAGCTTGGAACCGGGAGGAGGAGAGACCCAGTACTTC
NA	TRBJ1-2	TRBV3-1	TRBD1	CASSQVPEGAYGYTF	TGTGCCAGCAGCCAAGTTCCCGAGGGGGCTTATGGCTACACCTTC
few	TRBJ2-3	TRBV20-1	TRBD2	CSARTSDYTDTQYF	TGCAGTGCTAGAACTAGCGATTACACAGATACGCAGTATTTT
few	TRBJ1-2	TRBV4-1	NA	CASSPTEGVNYDYTF	TGCGCCAGCAGCCCTACGGAGGGGGTTAACTATGACTACACCTTC
few	TRBJ1-5	TRBV28	NA	CASSLPRRTNQPQHF	TGTGCCAGCAGTCTCCCTCGTAGAACCAATCAGCCCCAGCATTTT
NA	TRBJ2-2	TRBV29-1	NA	CSVDSTGGAGNTGELFF	TGCAGCGTTGACTCGACCGGGGGCGCTGGGAACACCGGGGAGCTGTTTTTT
few	TRBJ2-1	TRBV12-3/TRBV12-4	NA	CASKSGSEQFF	TGTGCCAGCAAATCAGGGTCGGAGCAGTTCTTC
NA	TRBJ2-3	TRBV20-1	NA	CSASGSSLTTSTDTQYF	TGCAGTGCTAGTGGGTCGAGCTTAACAACTAGCACAGATACGCAGTATTTT
NA	TRBJ2-4	TRBV15	NA	CATSRDGWGKGPKNIQYF	TGTGCCACCAGCAGAGATGGGTGGGGGAAGGGGCCCAAAAACATTCAGTACTTC
NA	TRBJ2-6	TRBV4-3	NA	CASSQSGTSGANVLTF	TGCGCCAGCAGCCAATCCGGTACCTCTGGGGCCAACGTCCTGACTTTC
NA	TRBJ2-2	TRBV28	NA	CALGSSNTGELFF	TGTGCCCTTGGCAGTTCGAACACCGGGGAGCTGTTTTTT
many	TRBJ1-2	TRBV29-1	NA	CSVEPGLGYGYTF	TGCAGCGTTGAGCCTGGGCTCGGCTATGGCTACACCTTC
many	TRBJ2-7	TRBV20-1	TRBD2	CSARLAGAYEQYF	TGCAGTGCTAGACTAGCGGGAGCCTACGAGCAGTACTTC
many	TRBJ2-3	TRBV3-1	NA	CASSQARTDTQYF	TGTGCCAGCAGTCAGGCCCGGACAGATACGCAGTATTTT
few	TRBJ1-2	TRBV7-9	TRBD1	CASSSGPGTVHGYTF	TGTGCCAGCAGCTCCGGCCCCGGGACAGTTCATGGCTACACCTTC
NA	TRBJ2-1	TRBV6-2/TRBV6-3	NA	CASSPLDQPYNEQFF	TGTGCCAGCAGTCCTCTGGACCAGCCCTACAATGAGCAGTTCTTC
NA	TRBJ1-2	TRBV12-3/TRBV12-4	NA	CASSFGEGRAGYGYTF	TGTGCCAGCAGTTTCGGCGAGGGGCGAGCAGGCTATGGCTACACCTTC
NA	TRBJ2-1	TRBV7-9	NA	CASSLTGTREQDF	TGTGCCAGCAGCTTAACCGGGACTCGGGAGCAGGACTTC
NA	TRBJ2-1	TRBV20-1	TRBD2	CSARRRLAGVGEQFF	TGCAGTGCTAGGAGGCGTCTAGCGGGGGTTGGGGAGCAGTTCTTC
many	TRBJ2-5	TRBV2	NA	CASSVGIQETQYF	TGTGCCAGCAGTGTGGGTATCCAAGAGACCCAGTACTTC
few	TRBJ2-1	TRBV2	TRBD2	CASYHGLAGAYEQFF	TGTGCCAGTTACCACGGACTAGCGGGAGCATATGAGCAGTTCTTC
NA	TRBJ2-1	TRBV29-1	NA	CSPLGLKNEQFF	TGCAGCCCTTTAGGCCTGAAGAATGAGCAGTTCTTC
NA	TRBJ2-3	TRBV4-3	NA	CASSQSIAVRTDTQYF	TGCGCCAGCAGCCAAAGCATAGCGGTCCGCACAGATACGCAGTATTTT
NA	TRBJ1-1	TRBV18	TRBD1	CASSPSLTGGTNTEAFF	TGTGCCAGCTCACCATCTTTGACAGGGGGCACGAACACTGAAGCTTTCTTT
few	TRBJ2-1	TRBV29-1	TRBD2	CSVTVLAGGHEQFF	TGCAGCGTAACGGTACTAGCGGGAGGGCATGAGCAGTTCTTC
few	TRBJ2-1	TRBV18	NA	CASSPTLRNEQFF	TGTGCCAGCTCACCCACACTACGCAATGAGCAGTTCTTC
NA	TRBJ2-1	TRBV7-2	NA	CASSLGSSDNGQFF	TGTGCCAGCAGCTTAGGAAGCAGCGATAATGGGCAGTTCTTC
few	TRBJ2-5	TRBV3-1	NA	CASSQDRVPETQYF	TGTGCCAGCAGCCAAGATCGGGTTCCAGAGACCCAGTACTTC
NA	TRBJ2-7	TRBV20-1	TRBD2	CSARGGEGLAGGEQYF	TGCAGTGCTAGGGGAGGAGAGGGACTAGCGGGAGGCGAGCAGTACTTC
NA	TRBJ2-1	TRBV7-3	NA	CASSPAGPGDEQFF	TGTGCCAGCAGCCCAGCCGGCCCCGGGGATGAGCAGTTCTTC
many	TRBJ2-4	TRBV20-1	TRBD2	CSAHPLAGAKNIQYF	TGCAGTGCCCACCCCCTAGCGGGAGCAAAAAACATTCAGTACTTC
few	TRBJ2-7	TRBV24-1	NA	CATAPGDRYEQYF	TGTGCCACCGCTCCCGGGGACCGCTACGAGCAGTACTTC